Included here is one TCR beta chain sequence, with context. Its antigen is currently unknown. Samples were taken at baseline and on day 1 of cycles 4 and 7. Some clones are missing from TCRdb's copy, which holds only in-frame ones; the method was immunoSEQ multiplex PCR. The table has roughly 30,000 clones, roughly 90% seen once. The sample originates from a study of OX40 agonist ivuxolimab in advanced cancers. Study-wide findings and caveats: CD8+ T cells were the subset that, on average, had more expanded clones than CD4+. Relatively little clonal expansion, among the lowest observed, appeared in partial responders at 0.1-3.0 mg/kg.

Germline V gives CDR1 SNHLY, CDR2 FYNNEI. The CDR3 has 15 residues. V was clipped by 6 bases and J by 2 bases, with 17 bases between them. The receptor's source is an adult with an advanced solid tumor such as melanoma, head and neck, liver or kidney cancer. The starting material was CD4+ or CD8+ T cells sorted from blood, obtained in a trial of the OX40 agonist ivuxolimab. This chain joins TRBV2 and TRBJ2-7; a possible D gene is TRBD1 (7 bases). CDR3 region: CASRGGTALTYEQYF. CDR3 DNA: TGTGCCAGCAGGGGCGGGACAGCCCTTACCTACGAGCAGTACTTC.